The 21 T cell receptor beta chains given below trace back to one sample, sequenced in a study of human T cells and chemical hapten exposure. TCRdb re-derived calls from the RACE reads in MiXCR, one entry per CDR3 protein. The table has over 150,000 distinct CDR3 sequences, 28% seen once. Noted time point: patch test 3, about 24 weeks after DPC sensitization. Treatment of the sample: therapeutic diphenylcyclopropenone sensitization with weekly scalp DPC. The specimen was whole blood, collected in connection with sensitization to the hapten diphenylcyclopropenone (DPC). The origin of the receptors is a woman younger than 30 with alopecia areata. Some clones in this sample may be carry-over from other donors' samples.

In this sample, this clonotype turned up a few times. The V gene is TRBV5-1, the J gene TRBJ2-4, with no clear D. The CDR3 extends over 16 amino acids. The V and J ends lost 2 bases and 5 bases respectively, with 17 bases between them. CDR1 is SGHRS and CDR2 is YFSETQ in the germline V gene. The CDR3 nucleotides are TGCGCCAGCAGCTTAATCCCGCAGGTCGCTGAAAACATTCAGTACTTC. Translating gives CASSLIPQVAENIQYF. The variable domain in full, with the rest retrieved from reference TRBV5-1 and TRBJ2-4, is KAGVTQTPRYLIKTRGQQVTLSCSPISGHRSVSWYQQTPGQGLQFLFEYFSETQRNKGNFPGRFSGRQFSNSRSEMNVSTLELGDSALYLCASSLIPQVAENIQYFGAGTRLSVL.

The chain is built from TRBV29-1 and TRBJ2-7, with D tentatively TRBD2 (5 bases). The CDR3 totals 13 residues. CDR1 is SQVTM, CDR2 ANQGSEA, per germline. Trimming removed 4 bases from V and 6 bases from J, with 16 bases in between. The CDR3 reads CSVVGGSGAEQYF. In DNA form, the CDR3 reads TGCAGCGTTGTTGGCGGGTCGGGCGCCGAGCAGTACTTC.

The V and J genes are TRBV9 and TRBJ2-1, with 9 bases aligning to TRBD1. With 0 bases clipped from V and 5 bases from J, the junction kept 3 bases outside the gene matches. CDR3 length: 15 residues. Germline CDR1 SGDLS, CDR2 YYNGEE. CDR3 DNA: TGTGCCAGCAGCGTAGCGGGGACAGGGCACAATGAGCAGTTCTTC. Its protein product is CASSVAGTGHNEQFF.

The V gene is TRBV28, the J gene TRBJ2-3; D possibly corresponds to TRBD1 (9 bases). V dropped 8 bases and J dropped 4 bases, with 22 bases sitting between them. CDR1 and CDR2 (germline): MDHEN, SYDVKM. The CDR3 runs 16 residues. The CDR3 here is CASRRGGTGSPDTQYF. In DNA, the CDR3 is TGTGCCAGCCGCCGCGGGGGGACAGGGAGCCCAGATACGCAGTATTTT.

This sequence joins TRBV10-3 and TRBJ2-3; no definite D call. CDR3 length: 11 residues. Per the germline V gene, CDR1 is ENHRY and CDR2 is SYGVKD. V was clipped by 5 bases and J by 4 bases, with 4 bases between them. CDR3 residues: CAISKADTQYF. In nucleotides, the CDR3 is TGTGCCATCAGTAAAGCAGATACGCAGTATTTT.

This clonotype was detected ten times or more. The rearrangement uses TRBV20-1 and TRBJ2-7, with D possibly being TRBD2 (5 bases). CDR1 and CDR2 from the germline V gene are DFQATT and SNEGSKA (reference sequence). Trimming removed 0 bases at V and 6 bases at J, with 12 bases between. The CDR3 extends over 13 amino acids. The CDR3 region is CSARDWEWGEQYF. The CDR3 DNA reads TGCAGTGCTAGAGATTGGGAGTGGGGCGAGCAGTACTTC.

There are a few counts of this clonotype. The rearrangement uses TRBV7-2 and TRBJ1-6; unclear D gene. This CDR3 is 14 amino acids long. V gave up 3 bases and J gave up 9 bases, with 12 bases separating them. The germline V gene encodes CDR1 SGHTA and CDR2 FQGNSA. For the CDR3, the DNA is TGTGCCAGCAGCTTCGGCGCTGCTGGTTCACCCCTCCACTTT. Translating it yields CASSFGAAGSPLHF. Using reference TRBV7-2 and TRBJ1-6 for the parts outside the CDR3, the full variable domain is GAGVSQSPSNKVTEKGKDVELRCDPISGHTALYWYRQSLGQGLEFLIYFQGNSAPDKSGLPSDRFSAERTGGSVSTLTIQRTQQEDSAVYLCASSFGAAGSPLHFGNGTRLTVT.

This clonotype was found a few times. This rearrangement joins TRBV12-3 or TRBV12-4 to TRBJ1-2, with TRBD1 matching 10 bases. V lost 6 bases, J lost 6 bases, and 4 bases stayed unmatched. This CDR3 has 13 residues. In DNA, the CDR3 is TGTGCCAGCAGACTTGGGACAGGGGATGGCTACACCTTC. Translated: CASRLGTGDGYTF.

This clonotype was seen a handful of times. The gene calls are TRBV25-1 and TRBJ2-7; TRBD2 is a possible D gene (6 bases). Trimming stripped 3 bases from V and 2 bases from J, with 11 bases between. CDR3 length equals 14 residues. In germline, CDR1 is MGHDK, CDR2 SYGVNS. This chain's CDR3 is CASSDSGTAYEQYF. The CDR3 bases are TGTGCCAGCAGTGACTCCGGGACTGCCTACGAGCAGTACTTC.

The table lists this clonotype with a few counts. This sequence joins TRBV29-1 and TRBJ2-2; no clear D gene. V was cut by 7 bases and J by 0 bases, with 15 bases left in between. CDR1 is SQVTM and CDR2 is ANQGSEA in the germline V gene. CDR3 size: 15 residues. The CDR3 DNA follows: TGCAGCGCCAACGGCGCCACCCCGAACACCGGGGAGCTGTTTTTT. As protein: CSANGATPNTGELFF.

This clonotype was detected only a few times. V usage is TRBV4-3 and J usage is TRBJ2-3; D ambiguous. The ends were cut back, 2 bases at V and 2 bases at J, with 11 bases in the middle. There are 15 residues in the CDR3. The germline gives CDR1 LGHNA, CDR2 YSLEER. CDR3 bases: TGCGCCAGCAGCCAAACTACAGAGAACACAGATACGCAGTATTTT. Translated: CASSQTTENTDTQYF.

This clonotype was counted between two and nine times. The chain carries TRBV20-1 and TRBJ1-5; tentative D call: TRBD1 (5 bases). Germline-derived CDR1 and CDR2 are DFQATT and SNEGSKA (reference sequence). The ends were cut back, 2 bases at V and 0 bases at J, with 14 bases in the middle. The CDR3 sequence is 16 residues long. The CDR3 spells CSARRPGRNSNQPQHF. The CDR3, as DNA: TGCAGTGCTAGAAGACCGGGACGGAATAGCAATCAGCCCCAGCATTTT.

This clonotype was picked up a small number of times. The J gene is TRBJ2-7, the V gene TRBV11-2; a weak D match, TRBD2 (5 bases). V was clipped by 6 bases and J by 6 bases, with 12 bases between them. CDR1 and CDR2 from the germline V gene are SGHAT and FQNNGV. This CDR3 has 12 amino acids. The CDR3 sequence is CASRGFGIEQYF. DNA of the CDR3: TGTGCCAGCAGAGGATTCGGGATCGAGCAGTACTTC. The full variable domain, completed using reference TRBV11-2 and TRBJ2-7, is EAGVAQSPRYKIIEKRQSVAFWCNPISGHATLYWYQQILGQGPKLLIQFQNNGVVDDSQLPKDRFSAERLKGVDSTLKIQPAKLEDSAVYLCASRGFGIEQYFGPGTRLTVT.

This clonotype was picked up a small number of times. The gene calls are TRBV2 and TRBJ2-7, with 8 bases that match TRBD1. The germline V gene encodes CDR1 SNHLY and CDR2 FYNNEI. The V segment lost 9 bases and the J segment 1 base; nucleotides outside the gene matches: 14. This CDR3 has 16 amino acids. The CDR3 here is CASNYKTGESSYEQYF. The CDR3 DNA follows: TGTGCCAGTAATTATAAGACAGGGGAGTCGTCCTACGAGCAGTACTTC.

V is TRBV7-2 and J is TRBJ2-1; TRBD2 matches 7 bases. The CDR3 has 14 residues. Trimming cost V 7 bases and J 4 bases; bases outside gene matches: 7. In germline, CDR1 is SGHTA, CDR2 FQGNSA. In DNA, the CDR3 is TGTGCCAGCACCATTGGGGGGGGTTACAATGAGCAGTTCTTC. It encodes CASTIGGGYNEQFF.

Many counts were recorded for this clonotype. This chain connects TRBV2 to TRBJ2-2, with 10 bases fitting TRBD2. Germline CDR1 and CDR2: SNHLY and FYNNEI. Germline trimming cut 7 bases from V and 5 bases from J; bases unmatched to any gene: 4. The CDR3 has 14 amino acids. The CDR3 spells CASTLAGRTGELFF. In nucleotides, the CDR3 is TGTGCCAGCACACTAGCGGGAAGAACCGGGGAGCTGTTTTTT.

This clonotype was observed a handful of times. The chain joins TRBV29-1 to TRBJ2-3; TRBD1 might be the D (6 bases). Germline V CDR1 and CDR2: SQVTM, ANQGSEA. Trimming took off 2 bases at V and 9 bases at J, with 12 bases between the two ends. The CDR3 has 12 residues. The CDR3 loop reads CSVEQGLTTQYF. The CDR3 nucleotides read TGCAGCGTTGAACAGGGGCTTACGACGCAGTATTTT.

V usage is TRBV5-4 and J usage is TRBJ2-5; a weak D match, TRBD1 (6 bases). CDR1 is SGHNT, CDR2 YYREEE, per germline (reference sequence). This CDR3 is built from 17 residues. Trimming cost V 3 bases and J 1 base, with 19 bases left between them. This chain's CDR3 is CASSSPEGGPIQETQYF. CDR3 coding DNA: TGTGCCAGCAGCTCCCCCGAAGGGGGACCCATCCAAGAGACCCAGTACTTC.

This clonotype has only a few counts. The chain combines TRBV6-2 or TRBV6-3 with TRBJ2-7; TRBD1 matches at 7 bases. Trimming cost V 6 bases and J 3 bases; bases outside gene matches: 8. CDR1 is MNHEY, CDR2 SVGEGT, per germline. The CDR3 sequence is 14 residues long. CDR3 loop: CASRPSGQFYEQYF. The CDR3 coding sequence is TGTGCCAGCAGGCCCTCGGGACAGTTCTACGAGCAGTACTTC.

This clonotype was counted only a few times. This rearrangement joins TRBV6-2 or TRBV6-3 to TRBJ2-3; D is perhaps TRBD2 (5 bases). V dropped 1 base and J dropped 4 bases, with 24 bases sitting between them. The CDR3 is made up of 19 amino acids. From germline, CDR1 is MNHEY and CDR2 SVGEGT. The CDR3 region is CASSYFEGHSSRGADTQYF. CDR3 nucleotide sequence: TGTGCCAGCAGTTACTTTGAGGGCCACTCCTCCCGGGGAGCAGATACGCAGTATTTT.

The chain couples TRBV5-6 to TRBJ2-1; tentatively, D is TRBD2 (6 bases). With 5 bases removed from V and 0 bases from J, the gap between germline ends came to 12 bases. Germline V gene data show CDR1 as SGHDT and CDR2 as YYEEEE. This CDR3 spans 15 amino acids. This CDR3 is CASRLSGGSYNEQFF. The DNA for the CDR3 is TGTGCCAGCAGACTTAGCGGAGGCTCCTACAATGAGCAGTTCTTC.